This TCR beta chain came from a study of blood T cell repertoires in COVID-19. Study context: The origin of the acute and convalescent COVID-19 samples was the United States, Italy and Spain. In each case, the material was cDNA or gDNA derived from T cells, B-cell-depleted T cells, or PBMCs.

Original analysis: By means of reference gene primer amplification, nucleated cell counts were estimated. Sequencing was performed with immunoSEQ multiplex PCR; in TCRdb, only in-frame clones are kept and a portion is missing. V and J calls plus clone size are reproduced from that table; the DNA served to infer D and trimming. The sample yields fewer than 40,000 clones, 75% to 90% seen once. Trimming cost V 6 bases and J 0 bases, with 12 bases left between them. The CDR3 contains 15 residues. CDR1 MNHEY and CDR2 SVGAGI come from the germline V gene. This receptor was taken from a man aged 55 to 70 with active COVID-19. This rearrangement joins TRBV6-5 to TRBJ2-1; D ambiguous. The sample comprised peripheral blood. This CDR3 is CASSGSGVSYNEQFF. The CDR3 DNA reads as TGTGCCAGCAGCGGTTCAGGCGTCTCCTACAATGAGCAGTTCTTC.